The rows below give T cell receptor beta chains drawn from one sample of a study of blood T cell repertoires in COVID-19. Clones were read by immunoSEQ multiplex PCR, and TCRdb kept only the in-frame ones, dropping some. The data contain some 190,000 clones, approximately 81% of them seen just once; the ten biggest clones take up about a fifth. Material for sequencing was peripheral blood. The receptor source for this set is a human donor in a cohort sampled during active COVID-19. CDR3s include the opening cysteine and the closing phenylalanine or tryptophan. A D gene is named only where the DNA matches it firmly. The listing skips clone size in some rows; elsewhere it reads once, few, many or a size class.

d_gene	v_gene	abundance	j_gene	CDR3nt	CDR3aa
-	TRBV5-1	-	TRBJ1-1	TGCGCCAGCAGCTTGGGGTCGGACTGGAACACTGAAGCTTTCTTT	CASSLGSDWNTEAFF
TRBD2	TRBV5-1	-	TRBJ2-2	TGCGCCAGCAGGATCCTAGCGGAGGACACCGGGGAGCTGTTTTTT	CASRILAEDTGELFF
-	TRBV23-1	-	TRBJ2-1	TGCGCCAGCAGTCAATCTGTTTTGGGCCGGGGATTCTACAATGAGCAGTTCTTC	CASSQSVLGRGFYNEQFF
TRBD2	TRBV29-1	-	TRBJ2-2	TGCAGCGTTGGGCTAGCGGCGAACACCGGGGAGCTGTTTTTT	CSVGLAANTGELFF
-	TRBV11-1	-	TRBJ2-5	TGTGCCAGCAGCTTAGGTGGAGGAGCGAACCAAGAGACCCAGTACTTC	CASSLGGGANQETQYF
-	TRBV27	-	TRBJ1-2	TGTGCCAGCAGTCCTCGGGACACCTATGGCTACACCTTC	CASSPRDTYGYTF
-	TRBV29-1	many	TRBJ2-1	TGCAGCGTATCCGACAGGCTCTACAATGAGCAGTTCTTC	CSVSDRLYNEQFF
TRBD1	TRBV6-5	-	TRBJ2-3	TGTGCCAGCAAGGACAGGTATTCGGATACGCAGTATTTT	CASKDRYSDTQYF
-	TRBV14	once	TRBJ2-7	TGTGCCAGCAGCTCCTGGAGCGAGCAGTACTTC	CASSSWSEQYF
TRBD1	TRBV6-5	-	TRBJ1-2	TGTGCCAGCAGTTACTCGACAGGGGAAAACGGCTACACCTTC	CASSYSTGENGYTF
-	TRBV11-3	-	TRBJ2-3	TGTGCCAGCAGCTTAAGATCCCAGGGATACACAGATACGCAGTATTTT	CASSLRSQGYTDTQYF
TRBD2	TRBV6-6	-	TRBJ2-2	TGTGCCAGCAGTTACTTGGCGGGAGTGGGCACCGGGGAGCTGTTTTTT	CASSYLAGVGTGELFF
-	TRBV2	-	TRBJ2-3	TGTGCCAGCAGAGGGGCGATAAGCACAGATACGCAGTATTTT	CASRGAISTDTQYF
TRBD1	TRBV28	-	TRBJ1-2	TGTGCCAGCAGTTCTCCCCCGACAGGGCCTAACTATGGCTACACCTTC	CASSSPPTGPNYGYTF
-	TRBV19	-	TRBJ2-3	TGTGCCAGTAGTACAAGGGGGAATACGCAGTATTTT	CASSTRGNTQYF
-	TRBV2	-	TRBJ1-2	TGTGCCAGCAATGGTCACAGGGACGATGGCTACACCTTC	CASNGHRDDGYTF
-	TRBV6-5	-	TRBJ1-1	TGTGCCAGCAGACACCTGGGAGGAGAAGCTTTCTTT	CASRHLGGEAFF
-	TRBV6-6	-	TRBJ2-5	TGTGCCAGCAGTTATGAAATGCTAGGTGCGACCCAGTACTTC	CASSYEMLGATQYF
-	TRBV7-9	-	TRBJ2-3	TGTGCCAGCAGCCCTCTTAGCACAGATACGCAGTATTTT	CASSPLSTDTQYF
-	TRBV7-9	-	TRBJ2-3	TGTGCCAGCAGCATCCGAACATGGCTTGATACGCAGTATTTT	CASSIRTWLDTQYF